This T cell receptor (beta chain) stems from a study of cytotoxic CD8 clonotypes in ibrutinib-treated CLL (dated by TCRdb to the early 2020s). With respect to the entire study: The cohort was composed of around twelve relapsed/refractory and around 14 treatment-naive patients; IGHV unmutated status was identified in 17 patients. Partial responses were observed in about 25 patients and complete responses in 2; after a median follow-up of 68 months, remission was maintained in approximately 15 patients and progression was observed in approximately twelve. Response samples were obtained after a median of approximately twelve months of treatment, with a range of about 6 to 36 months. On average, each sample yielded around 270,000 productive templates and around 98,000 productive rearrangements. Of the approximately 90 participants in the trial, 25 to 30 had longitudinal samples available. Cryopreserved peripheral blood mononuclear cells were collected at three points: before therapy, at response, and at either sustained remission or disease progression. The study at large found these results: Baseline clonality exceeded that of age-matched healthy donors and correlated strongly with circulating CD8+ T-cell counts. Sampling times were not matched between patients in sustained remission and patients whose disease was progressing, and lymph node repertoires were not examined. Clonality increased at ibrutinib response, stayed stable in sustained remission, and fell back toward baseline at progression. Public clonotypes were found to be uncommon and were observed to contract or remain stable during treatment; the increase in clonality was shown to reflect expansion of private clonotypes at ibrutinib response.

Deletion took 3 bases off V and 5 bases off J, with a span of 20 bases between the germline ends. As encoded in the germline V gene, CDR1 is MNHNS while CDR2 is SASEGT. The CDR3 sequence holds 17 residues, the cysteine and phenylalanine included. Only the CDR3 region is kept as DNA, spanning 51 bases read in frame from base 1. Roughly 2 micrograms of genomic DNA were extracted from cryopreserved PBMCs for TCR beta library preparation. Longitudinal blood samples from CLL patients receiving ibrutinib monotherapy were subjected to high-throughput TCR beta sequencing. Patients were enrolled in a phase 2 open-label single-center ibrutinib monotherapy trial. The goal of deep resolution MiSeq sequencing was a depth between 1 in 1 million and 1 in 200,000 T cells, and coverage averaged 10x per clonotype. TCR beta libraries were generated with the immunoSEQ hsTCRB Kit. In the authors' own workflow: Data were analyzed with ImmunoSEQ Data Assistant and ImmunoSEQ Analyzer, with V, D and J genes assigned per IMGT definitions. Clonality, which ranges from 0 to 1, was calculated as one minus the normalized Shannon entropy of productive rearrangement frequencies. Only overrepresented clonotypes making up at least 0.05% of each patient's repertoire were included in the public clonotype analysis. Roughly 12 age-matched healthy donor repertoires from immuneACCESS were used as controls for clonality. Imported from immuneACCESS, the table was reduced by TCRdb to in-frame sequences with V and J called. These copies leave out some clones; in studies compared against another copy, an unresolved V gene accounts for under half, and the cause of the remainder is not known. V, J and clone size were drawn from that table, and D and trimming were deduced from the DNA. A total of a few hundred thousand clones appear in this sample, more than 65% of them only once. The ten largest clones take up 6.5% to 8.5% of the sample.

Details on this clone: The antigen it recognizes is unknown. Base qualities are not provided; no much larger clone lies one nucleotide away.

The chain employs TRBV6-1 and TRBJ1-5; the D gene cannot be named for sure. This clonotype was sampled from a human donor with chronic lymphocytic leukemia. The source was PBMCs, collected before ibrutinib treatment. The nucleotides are TGTGCCAGCAGTGATTTTAGGATTACATCCCTACATCAGCCCCAGCATTTT. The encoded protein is CASSDFRITSLHQPQHF.